These 8 T cell receptor beta chains were all obtained from the same sample, sequenced in a study of monozygotic twins with inflammatory bowel disease (dated by TCRdb to about 2019). The method was 5' RACE. Sequencing was carried out with an Illumina HiSeq 2500. TCRdb reprocessed the reads into one record per CDR3 protein sequence, lacking DNA. In this sample's table one finds 400,000 or so distinct CDR3 sequences. The top ten clones comprise 2% to 2.5% of the sample. Sequenced: blood. All receptors come from a human donor with ulcerative colitis or Crohn's disease, or a healthy co-twin of an affected twin (not recorded which).

This chain connects TRBV27 to TRBJ1-5. The CDR3 is 14 residues long. Germline lookup yields CDR1 MNHEY and CDR2 SMNVEV (reference sequence). The CDR3 spells CASSPSRRDQPQHF.

The V gene is TRBV20-1, the J gene TRBJ2-7; as DNA is missing, the TRBD1 call by TCRdb cannot be tested. The CDR3 is 14 residues long. The germline gives CDR1 DFQATT, CDR2 SNEGSKA (reference sequence). CDR3: CSAPRQARSYEQYF.

The rearrangement links TRBV7-8 to TRBJ1-1; as DNA is missing, the TRBD1 call by TCRdb cannot be tested. Germline values: CDR1 SGHVS, CDR2 FQNEAQ. There are 12 residues in the CDR3. The CDR3 loop reads CATKQGKTEAFF.

The rearrangement joins TRBV27 to TRBJ1-5; TCRdb outputs TRBD1, but without DNA this stays unchecked. This CDR3 contains 16 residues. Germline CDR1 is MNHEY and CDR2 is SMNVEV (reference sequence). CDR3 in amino acids: CASSRTRQAGNQPQHF.

The chain joins TRBV5-1 to TRBJ2-2; the D call of TRBD2 rests on TCRdb alone, since no DNA is present to check it. Germline V gene data show CDR1 as SGHRS and CDR2 as YFSETQ. The CDR3 has 16 residues. CDR3: CASSLNLAVNTGELFF.

This chain connects TRBV28 to TRBJ2-1; TCRdb calls TRBD2, which cannot be checked without DNA. Germline-derived CDR1 and CDR2 are MDHEN and SYDVKM. CDR3 length: 15 residues. The CDR3 here is CASRSLAGGRNEQFF.

The V gene is TRBV5-5, the J gene TRBJ2-2; as DNA is missing, the TRBD1 call by TCRdb cannot be tested. Germline CDR1 and CDR2: SGHKS and YYEKEE (reference sequence). The CDR3 runs 17 residues. CDR3 sequence reads: CASSSDRGPFSTGELFF.

The gene calls are TRBV4-2 and TRBJ2-6; TCRdb picks TRBD2, but there is no DNA to check that call. CDR3 length equals 21 residues. Looked up from germline, CDR1 is LGHNA and CDR2 is YNFKEQ. This chain's CDR3 is CASSQEGGTSGGLSGANVLTF.